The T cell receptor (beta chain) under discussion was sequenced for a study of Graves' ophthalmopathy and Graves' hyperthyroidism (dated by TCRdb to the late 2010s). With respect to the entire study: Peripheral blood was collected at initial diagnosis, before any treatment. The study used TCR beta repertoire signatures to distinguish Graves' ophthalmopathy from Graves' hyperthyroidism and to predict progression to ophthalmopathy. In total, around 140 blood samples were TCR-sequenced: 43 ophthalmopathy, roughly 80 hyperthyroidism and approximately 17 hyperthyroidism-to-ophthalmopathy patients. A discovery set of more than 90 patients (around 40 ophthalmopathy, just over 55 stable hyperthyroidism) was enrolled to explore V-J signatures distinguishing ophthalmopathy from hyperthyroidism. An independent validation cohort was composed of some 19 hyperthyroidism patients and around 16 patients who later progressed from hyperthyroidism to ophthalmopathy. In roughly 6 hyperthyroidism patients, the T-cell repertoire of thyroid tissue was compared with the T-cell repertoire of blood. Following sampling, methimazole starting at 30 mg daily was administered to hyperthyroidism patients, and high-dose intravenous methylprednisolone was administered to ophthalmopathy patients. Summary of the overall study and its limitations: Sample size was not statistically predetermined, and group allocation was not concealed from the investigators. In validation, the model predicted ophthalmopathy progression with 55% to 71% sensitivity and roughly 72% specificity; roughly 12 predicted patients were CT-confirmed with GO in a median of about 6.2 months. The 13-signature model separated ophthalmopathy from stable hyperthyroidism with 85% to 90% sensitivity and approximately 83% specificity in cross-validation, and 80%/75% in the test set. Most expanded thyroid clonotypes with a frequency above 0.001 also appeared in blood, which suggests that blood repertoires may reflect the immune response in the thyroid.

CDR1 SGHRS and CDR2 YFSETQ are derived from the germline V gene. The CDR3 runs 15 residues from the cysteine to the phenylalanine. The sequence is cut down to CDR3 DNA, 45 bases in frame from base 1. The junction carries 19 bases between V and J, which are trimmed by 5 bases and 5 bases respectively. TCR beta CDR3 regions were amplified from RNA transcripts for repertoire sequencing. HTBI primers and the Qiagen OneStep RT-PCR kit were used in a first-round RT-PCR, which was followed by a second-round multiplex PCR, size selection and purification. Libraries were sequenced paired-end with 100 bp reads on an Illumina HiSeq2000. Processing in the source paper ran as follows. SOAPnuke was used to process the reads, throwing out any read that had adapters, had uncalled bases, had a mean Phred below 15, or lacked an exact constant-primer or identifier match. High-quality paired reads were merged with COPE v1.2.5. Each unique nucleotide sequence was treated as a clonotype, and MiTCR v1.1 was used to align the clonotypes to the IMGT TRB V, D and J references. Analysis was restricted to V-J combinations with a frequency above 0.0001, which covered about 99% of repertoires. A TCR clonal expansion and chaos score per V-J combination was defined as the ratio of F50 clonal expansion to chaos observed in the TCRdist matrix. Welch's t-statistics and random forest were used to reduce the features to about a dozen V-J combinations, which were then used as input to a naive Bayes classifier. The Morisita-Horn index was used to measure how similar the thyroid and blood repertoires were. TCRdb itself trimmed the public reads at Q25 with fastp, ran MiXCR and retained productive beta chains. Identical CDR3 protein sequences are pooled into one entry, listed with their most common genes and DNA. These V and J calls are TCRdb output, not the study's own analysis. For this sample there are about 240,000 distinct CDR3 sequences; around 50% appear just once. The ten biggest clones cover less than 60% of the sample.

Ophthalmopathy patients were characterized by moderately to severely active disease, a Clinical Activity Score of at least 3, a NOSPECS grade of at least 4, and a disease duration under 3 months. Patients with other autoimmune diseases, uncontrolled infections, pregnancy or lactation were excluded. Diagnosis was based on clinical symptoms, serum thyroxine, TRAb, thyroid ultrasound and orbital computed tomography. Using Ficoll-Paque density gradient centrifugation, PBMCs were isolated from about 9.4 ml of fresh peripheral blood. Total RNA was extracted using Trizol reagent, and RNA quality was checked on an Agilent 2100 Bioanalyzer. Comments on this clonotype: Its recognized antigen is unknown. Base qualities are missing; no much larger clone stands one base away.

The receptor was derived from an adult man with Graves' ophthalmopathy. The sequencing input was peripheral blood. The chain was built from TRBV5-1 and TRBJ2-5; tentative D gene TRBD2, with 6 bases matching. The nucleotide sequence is TGCGCCAGCAGGCAGGGAGGCCTGACTTGGGAGACCCAGTACTTC. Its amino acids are CASRQGGLTWETQYF.